This T cell receptor (beta chain) was sequenced during a study of blood T cell repertoires in COVID-19. Study-level information: Material from acute and convalescent COVID-19 was sourced from the United States, Italy and Spain. The cDNA or gDNA used as material had been derived from T cells, B-cell-depleted T cells, or PBMCs.

The ends were cut back, 6 bases at V and 3 bases at J, with 17 bases in the middle. CDR1 is SNHLY, CDR2 FYNNEI, per germline. The CDR3 consists of 15 residues. Under the authors' procedure: Amplification from reference gene primers served as the basis for estimated nucleated cell counts. TCRdb keeps only in-frame clones here, not all; method: immunoSEQ multiplex PCR. Clone size and the V and J calls come from that table; the DNA yielded D and trimming. The table lists roughly 230,000 clones, over 80% of them singletons. The chain recombines TRBV2 with TRBJ1-2; D is unresolved. This sequence originates from a woman in her sixties with active or convalescent COVID-19. Sample: peripheral blood. The chain's CDR3 is CASRPGLSSDYGYTF. The CDR3 DNA follows: TGTGCCAGCAGGCCAGGTTTGTCGTCGGACTATGGCTACACCTTC.